Following are 8 T cell receptor beta chains from one sample sequenced in a study of T cells in women clearing cervical HPV infection. Repertoires were generated with immunoSEQ multiplex PCR, while TCRdb's copy carries only in-frame clones and drops some. The sample table includes over 30,000 clones. The sample consisted of blood buffy coat. These receptors originate from a woman aged 18 to 75 with a cervical HPV16 infection that either progressed to CIN3+ or cleared (not recorded which).

As concerns this clone: Read data end 3 residues before the CDR3 end; the end is taken from the germline J gene. The V call is TRBV5-4, the J call TRBJ2-3; 8 bases are shared with TRBD2. Trimming cost V 0 bases and J 0 bases; bases outside gene matches: 3. The germline gives CDR1 SGHNT, CDR2 YYREEE (reference sequence). CDR3 length: 16 residues. The CDR3 region is CASSLAASGSTDTQYF. The DNA read from the CDR3 is TGTGCCAGCAGCTTGGCTGCTAGCGGGAGCACAGATACG. The whole variable domain, filled in from reference TRBV5-4 and TRBJ2-3, reads ETGVTQSPTHLIKTRGQQVTLRCSSQSGHNTVSWYQQALGQGPQFIFQYYREEENGRGNFPPRFSGLQFPNYSSELNVNALELDDSALYLCASSLAASGSTDTQYFGPGTRLTVL.

Details on this clone: Read data end 3 residues before the CDR3 end; the end is taken from the germline J gene. The gene calls are TRBV10-3 and TRBJ1-1; no reliable D call. This CDR3 has 14 amino acids. Germline-derived CDR1 and CDR2 are ENHRY and SYGVKD. Trimming left V 3 bases short and J 2 bases short, with 10 bases between. The part of the CDR3 DNA that was read is TGTGCCATCAGTGAAGGGCAGGTAAACACTGAA. It is translated as CAISEGQVNTE. The complete CDR3 protein is CAISEGQVNTEAFF.

As for this clone: The read ends 3 residues early relative to the CDR3; the germline J gene fills the gap. This chain uses TRBV19 with TRBJ2-2; 8 bases match TRBD2. CDR3 length: 16 amino acids. V shed 7 bases, J shed 1 base, and the junction held 8 bases outside the gene matches. Germline CDR1 is LNHDA and CDR2 is SQIVND (reference sequence). CDR3 in amino acids: CASTGARGGNTGELFF. The CDR3 bases that were read are TGTGCCAGTACAGGGGCCCGGGGGGGGAACACCGGGGAG.

With respect to this clone: The read falls 3 residues short of the CDR3 end, and the missing part is taken from the germline J gene. The identical CDR3 is also encoded by other nucleotide sequences in the sample. The rearrangement joins TRBV5-1 to TRBJ2-2; 8 bases line up with TRBD1. The CDR3 consists of 14 residues. CDR1 is SGHRS and CDR2 is YFSETQ in the germline V gene. V shed 4 bases and J 4 bases; nucleotides not matched to a gene: 3. The DNA read from the CDR3 is TGCGCCAGCAGCGATACAGGGGGCACCGGGGAG. Its translation: CASSDTGGTGE. The whole CDR3 reads CASSDTGGTGELFF.

As to this clone: The read comes to an end 3 residues before the CDR3 does, leaving the germline J gene to fill in the end. This chain connects TRBV5-4 to TRBJ1-2; 8 nucleotides line up with TRBD1. Looked up from germline, CDR1 is SGHNT and CDR2 is YYREEE (reference sequence). V dropped 4 bases and J dropped 6; count of bases not matched to a gene: 5. This CDR3 has 13 amino acids. CDR3 bases read: TGTGCCAGCAGCGTCCAGGGGGCGCATGGC. Translation gives CASSVQGAHG. The whole CDR3 protein reads CASSVQGAHGYTF.

On this clone: The read ends 3 residues before the CDR3 terminus; that terminus is restored from the germline J gene. The chain employs TRBV11-2 and TRBJ2-4, with 8 bases that match TRBD1. The CDR3 sequence is 13 residues long. Germline-derived CDR1 and CDR2 are SGHAT and FQNNGV. The CDR3 bases that were read are TGTGCCAGCAGCTCTGGACAGGGTGGTGGT. It codes for CASSSGQGGG. From start to end, the CDR3 is CASSSGQGGGQYF. Combining the CDR3 with reference TRBV11-2 and TRBJ2-4 gives the whole variable domain EAGVAQSPRYKIIEKRQSVAFWCNPISGHATLYWYQQILGQGPKLLIQFQNNGVVDDSQLPKDRFSAERLKGVDSTLKIQPAKLEDSAVYLCASSSGQGGGQYFGAGTRLSVL.

In regard to this clone: The CDR3 goes on 3 residues after the read ends, and that part is filled in from the germline J gene. The chain recombines TRBV29-1 with TRBJ2-4, with D possibly being TRBD2 (5 bases). Germline CDR1 and CDR2: SQVTM and ANQGSEA. The CDR3 runs to 13 residues. The CDR3 sequence is CSVLWVRDYGQYF. CDR3 DNA, as far as it was read: TGCAGCGTGCTTTGGGTTAGAGACTATGGT.

Remarks on this clone: Read data end 3 residues before the CDR3 end; the end is taken from the germline J gene. J is TRBJ1-5 and V is TRBV18; D call uncertain. Per the germline V gene, CDR1 is KGHSH and CDR2 is LQKENI. The CDR3 is made up of 14 amino acids. V lost 1 base, J lost 8 bases, and 12 bases lay in between. Incomplete CDR3 DNA: TGTGCCAGCTCACCACTGACGAATCGGGAGCCC. Its protein product is CASSPLTNREP. The entire CDR3 protein reads CASSPLTNREPQHF.